The present TCR beta chain was sequenced within a study of T cells in Graves' hyperthyroidism and ophthalmopathy (dated by TCRdb to between 2018 and 2020). About the full investigation: Peripheral blood was collected at initial diagnosis, before any treatment. The study also compared thyroid tissue and blood T-cell repertoires from about 6 Graves' hyperthyroidism patients. TCR V-J signatures able to tell the groups apart were searched for in a discovery cohort of more than 90 patients, of whom about 40 had Graves' ophthalmopathy and 55 to 60 had stable Graves' hyperthyroidism. After blood sampling, hyperthyroidism patients were treated with methimazole at a starting dose of 30 mg daily, and ophthalmopathy patients were treated with high-dose intravenous methylprednisolone. The 100 discovery patients were divided at random into training and test sets in a 7:3 ratio. According to the paper, TCR Vbeta CDR3 sequencing was carried out on about 140 peripheral blood samples, which came from some 41 ophthalmopathy, 75 to 80 hyperthyroidism and approximately 17 progressor patients. Whether ophthalmopathy could be predicted prospectively was tested in an independent validation cohort made up of under 20 hyperthyroidism patients plus 17 patients who later progressed to ophthalmopathy. Summary of the overall study and its limitations: Sample size was not statistically predetermined, and blinding of investigators to group allocation was not performed. Most expanded thyroid clonotypes (frequency above 0.001) were also detected in blood, a finding suggesting that blood repertoires may reflect thyroid immune responses. In validation, progression to ophthalmopathy was predicted by the model with 70.59% sensitivity and under 85% specificity, a median of roughly six months before onset. In cross-validation, a model built on a 13 V-J signature told ophthalmopathy apart from stable hyperthyroidism with over 85% sensitivity and roughly 81% specificity, and in testing the same model reached 80%/75%.

V has 4 bases trimmed and J has 6 bases trimmed; junction bases matching no gene number 2. From the germline V gene, CDR1 is SGHAT and CDR2 is FQNNGV. CDR3 length: 13 amino acids, cysteine to phenylalanine. Of the read, only the CDR3 DNA is kept; its 39 bases are in frame from base 1. The TCR beta CDR3 regions were amplified from RNA transcripts. For the first round of RT-PCR on the TCR CDR3, the HTBI primer set was used together with the Qiagen OneStep RT-PCR kit. A second multiplex PCR round built the libraries, followed by size selection and purification. Sequencing of the libraries was done on an Illumina HiSeq2000 using paired-end 100 bp reads. The paper's data handling went like this. SOAPnuke was used to process the raw data, throwing out any read that contained adapters or uncalled bases, had a mean Phred below 15, or lacked an exact constant-primer or identifier match. COPE v1.2.5 was used to merge high-quality paired reads, and clonotypes were defined as unique nucleotide sequences. MiTCR v1.1 was used to align the clonotypes against IMGT TRBV, TRBD and TRBJ reference segments. Only V-J combinations with frequency above 0.0001, covering roughly 99% of repertoires, were analysed. A TCS score was defined as the ratio between F50 (clonal expansion) and ExV (chaos), using BLOSUM62-based TCRdist between CDR3 peptides within each V-J. Welch's t-statistics and random forest reduced several hundred V-J features to 10 to 15, which were used in a naive Bayes classifier (R e1071). TCRdb reworked the public reads: Q25 trimming with fastp, MiXCR clone assembly, productive beta chains retained. A single entry per CDR3 protein holds the most common genes and DNA from its merged rows. The V and J calls were determined by TCRdb, not by the authors. Recorded for this sample are approximately 640,000 distinct CDR3 sequences; around 15% of them occurred a single time. About 14% of the sample comes from the top ten.

Stable Graves' hyperthyroidism was defined as no progression to ophthalmopathy during 18 months of follow-up. Hyperthyroidism patients were newly diagnosed, with disease duration under 2 months, and aged 18 to 65 years. Patients with uncontrolled infections, other autoimmune diseases, pregnancy or lactation were excluded. Diagnoses were based on clinical symptoms, serum thyroxine and TRAb, thyroid ultrasound and orbital computed tomography. PBMCs were isolated from about 10 ml of fresh peripheral blood by Ficoll-Paque density gradient centrifugation. Total RNA was extracted with Trizol reagent, and quality was checked on an Agilent 2100 Bioanalyzer. This clonotype was seen repeatedly, ten times or more. Its target antigen remains unknown. Base qualities are not provided; no much larger clone lies one nucleotide away.

The chain couples TRBV11-2 to TRBJ2-7; a stretch of 11 junction bases matches TRBD2. The receptor's source is a man aged 45-65 years with Graves' hyperthyroidism. The specimen sequenced was blood. At the DNA level, the sequence is TGTGCCAGCAGCTCCGGACTAGCGGGCGAGCAGTACTTC. Translated, this gives CASSSGLAGEQYF.